This TCR beta chain was captured by sequencing in a study of T-cell reconstitution after alpha-beta-depleted transplantation in children (TCRdb year 2016). For the study in its entirety: Using TCR repertoire profiling, the study quantitatively followed how T-cell immune reconstitution unfolded in children after TCRalphabeta/CD19-depleted allogeneic hematopoietic cell transplantation. What the work shows at the level of the full study, not this receptor alone: Over the following months the frequencies of hyperexpanded clones went down, and after one year T-cell counts and TCRbeta diversity were mostly credited to newly produced T cells. The high TCRbeta diversity at day 60 in some patients was ascribed to recipient T cells and intrathymic progenitors that had survived conditioning. The apparently early alphabetaT-cell count recovery about two months after transplant was reportedly dependent on only several hundred rapidly expanded clones derived from non-depleted graft cells.

What the treatment or condition label conveys for this sample: allogeneic hematopoietic cell transplantation with graft depleted of TCRalphabeta T cells and CD19 B cells. The transplant recipients were children given TCRalphabeta/CD19-depleted allogeneic hematopoietic cell grafts. This clonotype was detected many times. Its recognized antigen is unknown. There are no base qualities to consult, and no much larger clone falls within one base. The library came from PCR. Sequencing used an Illumina HiSeq 2500. To normalize quantification of the TCRbeta repertoire, the TCR libraries were built with molecular barcoding that relied on unique molecular identifiers. Through fastp at Q25 and MiXCR, TCRdb rebuilt clones from the public reads, retaining in-frame beta chains. Every distinct CDR3 protein forms one entry, paired with its most common genes and DNA. Here the sample has roughly 280,000 distinct CDR3 sequences; roughly 10% occur a single time. Together, the top ten hold about 25% of the sample.

The receptor's source is a male patient aged 2 to 10 who had a stem cell transplant for chronic granulomatous disease, so the T cells may come from the graft donor. Material: peripheral blood, obtained 180 days after TCRalphabeta/CD19-depleted stem cell transplant.

The bases are TGTGCCAGCAGTCCAAACATCCGCAATCAGCCCCAGCATTTT. It specifies CASSPNIRNQPQHF. The V and J genes are TRBV28 and TRBJ1-5; confidence is insufficient to name the D gene. V and J lose 5 bases and 2 bases, and a span of 10 bases separates them. The CDR3, cysteine through phenylalanine, is 14 amino acids long. The CDR3 DNA has 42 bases and is translated from base 1. Looking up the germline V gene yields CDR1 MDHEN and CDR2 SYDVKM.